Listed below are T cell receptor beta chains from one sample, sequenced in a study of T-cell reconstitution after alpha-beta-depleted transplantation in children. One entry per CDR3 protein results from TCRdb running MiXCR on the PCR reads. The sample carries hundreds of thousands of distinct CDR3 sequences, roughly 16% recorded once. The specimen was PBMCs, mostly from graft donor cells, collected 360 days after TCRalphabeta/CD19-depleted stem cell transplant. These receptors were collected from a boy under two years old who had a stem cell transplant for Wiskott-Aldrich syndrome, so the T cells may come from the graft donor. The CDR3 runs from the conserved cysteine through the conserved F or W. D genes are given only for firm matches. Some rows have no size entry. The others give once, few or many, or a class for an expanded clone.

d_call j_call clone_size v_call cdr3_nt cdr3_aa
NA TRBJ2-3 few TRBV5-1 TGCGCCAGCAGCTGGGAGCTGGCCTTCACAGATACGCAGTATTTT CASSWELAFTDTQYF
NA TRBJ2-2 few TRBV6-5 TGTGCCAGCAGTTACGTCGAGACCGGGGAGCTGTTTTTT CASSYVETGELFF
NA TRBJ2-2 few TRBV7-6 TGTGCCAGCAGCTTTAGTAGGGCCAGGGTGTACACCGGGGAGCTGTTTTTT CASSFSRARVYTGELFF
NA TRBJ1-1 few TRBV5-1 TGCGCCAGCAGCTTGGGCCCGGGGAACACTGAAGCTTTCTTT CASSLGPGNTEAFF
NA TRBJ2-3 NA TRBV29-1 TGCAGCGTTGAAGAGGTCGCAGATACGCAGTATTTT CSVEEVADTQYF
NA TRBJ1-2 NA TRBV9 TGTGCCAGCAGCGTATCCCTCGACCCACGCGGTGGCTACACCTTC CASSVSLDPRGGYTF
NA TRBJ2-2 few TRBV4-1 TGCGCCAGCAGCCGGCCTGATGGGAACACCGGGGAGCTGTTTTTT CASSRPDGNTGELFF
TRBD1 TRBJ2-2 NA TRBV24-1 TGTGCCACCAGTGGATACAGGGGGCTACACACCGGGGAGCTGTTTTTT CATSGYRGLHTGELFF
NA TRBJ1-6 NA TRBV20-1 TGCAGTGCCCTAGTCGGCAGAAATTCACCCCTCCACTTT CSALVGRNSPLHF
TRBD2 TRBJ2-7 NA TRBV7-2 TGTGCCAGCAGCTTCGGACTAGCCTCCTACGAGCAGTACTTC CASSFGLASYEQYF
NA TRBJ2-3 few TRBV5-1 TGCGCCAGCAGCTTAGGCAGGGATCTGGTCACAGATACGCAGTATTTT CASSLGRDLVTDTQYF
TRBD1 TRBJ2-4 few TRBV5-1 TGCGCCAGCAGCTCGACAGGGGGCTCAGCCAAAAACATTCAGTACTTC CASSSTGGSAKNIQYF
TRBD2 TRBJ2-1 few TRBV20-1 TGCAGTGCTAGAGATCTAAGGAGCGGGATTCACTCCTACAATGAGCAGTTCTTC CSARDLRSGIHSYNEQFF
TRBD2 TRBJ2-1 NA TRBV24-1 TGTGCCACCAGTGACCATGCTAGCGGTCTTGGGAGTGAGCAGTTCTTC CATSDHASGLGSEQFF
NA TRBJ2-7 NA TRBV3-1 TGTGCCAGCAGCCCGGGACTCTTATCCTACGAGCAGTACTTC CASSPGLLSYEQYF
TRBD2 TRBJ2-1 few TRBV15 TGTGCCACCAGCAGAGATCTCGCTACTAGCGGGAGAACAAAGGCACAGGAGCAGTTCTTC CATSRDLATSGRTKAQEQFF
NA TRBJ2-7 few TRBV10-3 TGTGCCATCAGTGGCTACAGGGAAGTCAATAACGAGCAGTACTTC CAISGYREVNNEQYF
NA TRBJ1-1 few TRBV20-1 TGCAGTGCTAGGTACCACATGAACACTGAAGCTTTCTTT CSARYHMNTEAFF
NA TRBJ2-2 many TRBV7-2 TGTGCCACCAGACTAGGGAGTAACACCGGGGAGCTGTTTTTT CATRLGSNTGELFF
NA TRBJ1-2 few TRBV29-1 TGCAGCGTTGGGAAACAGGGAGTTTTCGGCTACACCTTC CSVGKQGVFGYTF
TRBD2 TRBJ2-7 few TRBV4-2 TGTGCCAGCAGCCAAGAGTCTGCGGGGGGTTCATTTTCCTACGAGCAGTACTTC CASSQESAGGSFSYEQYF